The T cell receptor beta chain described here comes from a study of shared clonotypes between healthy human individuals. Naive CD8 cells lacked CD45RO, underwent positive selection for CCR7 and left out terminally differentiated effector memory CD45RA+ cells. Using immunoSEQ multiplex PCR, the repertoire was profiled, and TCRdb retains in-frame clones only, with some absent. This sample has nearly 600,000 clones, with about 95% found just once. Study-wide points: Limited genetic and exposure-history diversity came from having few donors. It was observed that approximately 5% of naive CD4 clonotypes were shared across several donors.

Of note for this clone: The antigen remains unidentified.

There are 16 residues in the CDR3. CDR1 and CDR2 from the germline V gene are PRHDT and FYEKMQ (reference sequence). V was trimmed by 2 bases and J by 7 bases, leaving 21 bases between them. This clonotype was sampled from a woman aged 25 to 39 in good health. The chain joins TRBV13 to TRBJ2-7, with D maybe TRBD2 (6 bases). The sequenced sample consisted of naive CD8+ T cells sorted from blood. CDR3 in DNA: TGTGCCAGCAGCTTATCCACCAGTGGGCTAGCGAGTGAGCAGTACTTC. Translated, it gives CASSLSTSGLASEQYF.